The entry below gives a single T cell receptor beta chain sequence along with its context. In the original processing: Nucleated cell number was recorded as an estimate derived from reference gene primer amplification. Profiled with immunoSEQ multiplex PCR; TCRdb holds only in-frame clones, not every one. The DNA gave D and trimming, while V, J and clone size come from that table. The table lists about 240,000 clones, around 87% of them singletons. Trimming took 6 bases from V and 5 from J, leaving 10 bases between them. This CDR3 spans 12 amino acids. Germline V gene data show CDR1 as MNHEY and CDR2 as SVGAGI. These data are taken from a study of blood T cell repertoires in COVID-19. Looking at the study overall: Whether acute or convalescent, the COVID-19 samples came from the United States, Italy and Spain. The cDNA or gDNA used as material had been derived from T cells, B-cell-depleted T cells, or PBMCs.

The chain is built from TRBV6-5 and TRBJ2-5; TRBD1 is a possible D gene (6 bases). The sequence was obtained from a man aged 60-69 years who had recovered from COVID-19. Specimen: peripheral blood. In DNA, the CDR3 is TGTGCCAGCAGAAAAACAGGGGAGACCCAGTACTTC. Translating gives CASRKTGETQYF.